The rows below give T cell receptor beta chains drawn from one sample of a study of control samples from healthy donors and cancer patients. The method was immunoSEQ multiplex PCR; TCRdb's version includes in-frame clones alone and lacks a portion of them. The sample contains under 30,000 clones, around 80% of which appear only once. Sequenced input: PBMCs. The receptors derive from a man aged 55 to 70 with head and neck cancer. Both conserved end residues are part of each CDR3. The D gene is left open where the match is weak. Clone size is given for some rows only: seen once, a few or many times, or a class if the clone is expanded.

d_call j_call clone_size v_call cdr3_aa cdr3_nt
. TRBJ2-5 . TRBV6-5 CASSYDPGARETQYF TGTGCCAGCAGTTACGATCCTGGGGCGAGAGAGACCCAGTACTTC
. TRBJ2-5 . TRBV9 CASSGPGTALETQYF TGTGCCAGCAGCGGTCCAGGGACGGCGCTAGAGACCCAGTACTTC
. TRBJ1-2 . TRBV3-1/TRBV3-2 CASSQESVGYTF TGTGCCAGCAGCCAAGAGTCCGTTGGCTACACCTTC
. TRBJ1-2 . TRBV28 CASSLSVGLDYGYTF TGTGCCAGCAGTTTGTCGGTAGGGTTAGACTATGGCTACACCTTC
. TRBJ2-7 . TRBV5-4 CASSPIEGDEQYF TGTGCCAGCAGCCCTATAGAGGGGGACGAGCAGTACTTC
. TRBJ2-5 . TRBV7-2 CASSSDRWETQYF TGTGCCAGCAGCTCAGACAGGTGGGAGACCCAGTACTTC
TRBD1 TRBJ1-5 . TRBV6-1 CASSTQGAYYQPQHF TGTGCCAGCAGTACGCAGGGGGCGTACTATCAGCCCCAGCATTTT
. TRBJ1-2 . TRBV18 CASSLRTEGGGYTF TGTGCCAGCTCACTGCGGACAGAAGGAGGCGGCTACACCTTC
TRBD1 TRBJ2-5 . TRBV19 CASSTWTGGLETQYF TGTGCCAGTAGTACCTGGACAGGGGGCTTGGAGACCCAGTACTTC
. TRBJ2-7 . TRBV7-3 CASSLFGGPDEQYF TGTGCCAGCAGCTTATTCGGGGGTCCCGACGAGCAGTACTTC
TRBD1 TRBJ2-1 . TRBV27 CASSYAGGRYNEQFF TGTGCCAGCAGCTACGCAGGGGGCCGCTACAATGAGCAGTTCTTC
. TRBJ1-1 . TRBV4-1 CASRGRTMNTEAFF TGCGCCAGCAGAGGGAGAACCATGAACACTGAAGCTTTCTTT
. TRBJ2-3 once TRBV19 CASRSYPGAPDTQYF TGTGCCAGTAGGAGTTATCCGGGAGCCCCAGATACGCAGTATTTT
. TRBJ2-3 . TRBV6-1 CASSEGMVGTDTQYF TGTGCCAGCAGTGAAGGGATGGTAGGCACAGATACGCAGTATTTT
TRBD1 TRBJ2-6 . TRBV28 CASWSGQVFSGANVLTF TGTGCCAGCTGGAGCGGACAGGTATTCTCTGGGGCCAACGTCCTGACTTTC
TRBD1 TRBJ2-7 . TRBV3-1/TRBV3-2 CASSRTTSGGAGPQYF TGTGCCAGCAGCCGAACGACCTCAGGGGGCGCAGGTCCGCAGTACTTC